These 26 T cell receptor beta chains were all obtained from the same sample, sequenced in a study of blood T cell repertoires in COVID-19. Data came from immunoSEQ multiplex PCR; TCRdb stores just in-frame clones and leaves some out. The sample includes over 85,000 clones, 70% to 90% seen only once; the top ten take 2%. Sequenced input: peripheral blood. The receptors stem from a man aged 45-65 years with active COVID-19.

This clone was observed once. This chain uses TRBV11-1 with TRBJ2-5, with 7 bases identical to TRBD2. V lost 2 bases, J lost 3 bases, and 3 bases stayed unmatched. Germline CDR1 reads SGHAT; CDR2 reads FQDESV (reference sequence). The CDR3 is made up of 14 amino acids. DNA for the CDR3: TGTGCCAGCAGCTTATGGGGAGGGAAAGAGACCCAGTACTTC. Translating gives CASSLWGGKETQYF.

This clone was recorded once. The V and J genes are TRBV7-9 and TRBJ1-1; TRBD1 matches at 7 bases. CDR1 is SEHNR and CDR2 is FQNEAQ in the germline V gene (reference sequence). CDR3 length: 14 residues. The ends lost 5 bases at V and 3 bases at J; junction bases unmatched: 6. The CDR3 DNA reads TGTGCCAGCAGCAAACGACAGGGTGACACTGAAGCTTTCTTT. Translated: CASSKRQGDTEAFF. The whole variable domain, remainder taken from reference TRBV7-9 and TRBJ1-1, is DTGVSQNPRHKITKRGQNVTFRCDPISEHNRLYWYRQTLGQGPEFLTYFQNEAQLEKSRLLSDRFSAERPKGSFSTLEIQRTEQGDSAMYLCASSKRQGDTEAFFGQGTRLTVV.

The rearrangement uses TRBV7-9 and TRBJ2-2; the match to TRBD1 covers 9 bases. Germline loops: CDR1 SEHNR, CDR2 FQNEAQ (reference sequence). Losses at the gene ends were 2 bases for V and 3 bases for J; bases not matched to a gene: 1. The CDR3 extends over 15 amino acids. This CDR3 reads CASSLRTGDTGELFF. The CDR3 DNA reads TGTGCCAGCAGCTTAAGGACAGGGGACACCGGGGAGCTGTTTTTT.

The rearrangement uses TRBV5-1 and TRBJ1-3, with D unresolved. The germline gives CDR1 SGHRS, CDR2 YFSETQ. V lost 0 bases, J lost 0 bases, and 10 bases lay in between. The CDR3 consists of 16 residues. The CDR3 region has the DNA TGCGCCAGCAGCTTGGCGGGTGGGTTCTCTGGAAACACCATATATTTT. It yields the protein CASSLAGGFSGNTIYF.

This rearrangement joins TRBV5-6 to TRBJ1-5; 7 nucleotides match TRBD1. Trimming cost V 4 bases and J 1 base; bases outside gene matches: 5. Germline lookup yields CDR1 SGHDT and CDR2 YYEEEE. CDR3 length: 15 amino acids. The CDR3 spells CASSGGQLSNQPQHF. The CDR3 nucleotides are TGTGCCAGCAGCGGGGGACAGTTAAGCAATCAGCCCCAGCATTTT.

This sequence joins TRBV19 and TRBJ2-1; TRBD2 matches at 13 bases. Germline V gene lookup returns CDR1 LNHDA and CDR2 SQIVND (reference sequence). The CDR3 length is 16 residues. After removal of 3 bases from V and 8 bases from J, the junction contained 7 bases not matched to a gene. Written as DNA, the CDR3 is TGTGCCAGTAGTATTACTAGCGGGGGGGCCGGGTATGAGCAGTTCTTC. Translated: CASSITSGGAGYEQFF.

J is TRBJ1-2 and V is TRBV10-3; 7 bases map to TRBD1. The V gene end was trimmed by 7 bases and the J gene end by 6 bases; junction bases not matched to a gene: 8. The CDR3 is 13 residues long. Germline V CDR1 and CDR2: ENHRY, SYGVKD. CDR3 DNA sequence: TGTGCCATCAACGACGGGACAGCAGATGGCTACACCTTC. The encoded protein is CAINDGTADGYTF.

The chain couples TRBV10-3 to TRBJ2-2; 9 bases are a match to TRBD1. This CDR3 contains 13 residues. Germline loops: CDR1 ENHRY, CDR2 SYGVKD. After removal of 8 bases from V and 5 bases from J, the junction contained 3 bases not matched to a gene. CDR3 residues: CAIGQGLTGELFF. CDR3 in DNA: TGTGCCATCGGACAGGGGCTTACCGGGGAGCTGTTTTTT.

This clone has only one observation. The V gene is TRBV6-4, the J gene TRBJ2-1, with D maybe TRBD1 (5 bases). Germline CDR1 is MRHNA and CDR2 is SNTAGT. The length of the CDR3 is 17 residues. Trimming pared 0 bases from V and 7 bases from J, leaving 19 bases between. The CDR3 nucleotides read TGTGCCAGCAGTGACTCGAAAGGACATCAGAATAAGAATGAGCAGTTCTTC. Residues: CASSDSKGHQNKNEQFF.

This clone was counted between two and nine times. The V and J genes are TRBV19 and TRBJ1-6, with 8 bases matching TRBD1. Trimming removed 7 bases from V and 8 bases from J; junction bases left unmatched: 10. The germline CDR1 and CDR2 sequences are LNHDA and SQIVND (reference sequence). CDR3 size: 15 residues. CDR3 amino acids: CASTRTGFLDSPLHF. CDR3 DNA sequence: TGTGCCAGTACCAGGACAGGGTTTCTGGATTCACCCCTCCACTTT. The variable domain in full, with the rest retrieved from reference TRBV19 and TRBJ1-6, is DGGITQSPKYLFRKEGQNVTLSCEQNLNHDAMYWYRQDPGQGLRLIYYSQIVNDFQKGDIAEGYSVSREKKESFPLTVTSAQKNPTAFYLCASTRTGFLDSPLHFGNGTRLTVT.

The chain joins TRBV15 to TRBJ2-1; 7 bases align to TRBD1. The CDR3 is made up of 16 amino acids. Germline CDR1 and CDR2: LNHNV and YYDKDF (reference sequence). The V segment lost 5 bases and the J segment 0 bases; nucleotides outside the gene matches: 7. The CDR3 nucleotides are TGTGCCACCAGCGGACAGGACATGAGCTCCTACAATGAGCAGTTCTTC. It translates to CATSGQDMSSYNEQFF.

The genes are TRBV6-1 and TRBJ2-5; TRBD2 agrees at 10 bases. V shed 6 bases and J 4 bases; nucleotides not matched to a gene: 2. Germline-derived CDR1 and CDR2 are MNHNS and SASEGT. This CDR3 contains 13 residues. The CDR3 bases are TGTGCCAGCAGCGGGACTAGCGTAGAGACCCAGTACTTC. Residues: CASSGTSVETQYF.

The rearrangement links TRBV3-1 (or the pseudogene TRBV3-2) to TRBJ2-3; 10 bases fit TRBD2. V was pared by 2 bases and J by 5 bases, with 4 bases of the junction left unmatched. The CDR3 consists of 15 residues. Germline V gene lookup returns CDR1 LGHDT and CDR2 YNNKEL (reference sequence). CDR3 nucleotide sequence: TGTGCCAGCAGCCAAACTAGCGGGGCGGGAGATACGCAGTATTTT. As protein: CASSQTSGAGDTQYF.

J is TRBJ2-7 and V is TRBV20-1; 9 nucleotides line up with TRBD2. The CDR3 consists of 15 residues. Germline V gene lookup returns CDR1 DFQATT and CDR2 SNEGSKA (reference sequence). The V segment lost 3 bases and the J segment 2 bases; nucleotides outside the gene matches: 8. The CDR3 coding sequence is TGCAGTGCTAGTGATCCTAGCGGGGTGACCTACGAGCAGTACTTC. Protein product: CSASDPSGVTYEQYF.

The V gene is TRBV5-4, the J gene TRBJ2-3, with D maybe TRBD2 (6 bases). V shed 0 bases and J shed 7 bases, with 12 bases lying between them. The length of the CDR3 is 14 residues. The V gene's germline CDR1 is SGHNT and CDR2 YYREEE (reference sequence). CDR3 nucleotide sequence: TGTGCCAGCAGCTTGGGACTAGGAGGGAATACGCAGTATTTT. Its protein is CASSLGLGGNTQYF.

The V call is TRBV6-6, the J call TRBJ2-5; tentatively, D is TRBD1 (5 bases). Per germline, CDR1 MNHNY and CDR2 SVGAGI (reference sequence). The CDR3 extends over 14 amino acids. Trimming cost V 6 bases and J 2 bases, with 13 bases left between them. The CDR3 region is CASRAKGSQETQYF. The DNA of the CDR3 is TGTGCCAGCAGAGCGAAGGGGTCTCAAGAGACCCAGTACTTC.

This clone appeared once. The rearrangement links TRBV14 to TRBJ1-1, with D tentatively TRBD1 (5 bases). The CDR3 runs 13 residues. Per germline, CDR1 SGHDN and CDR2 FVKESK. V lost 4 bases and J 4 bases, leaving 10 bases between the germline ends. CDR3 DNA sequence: TGTGCCAGCAGCCCAGGGCTGGGCACTGAAGCTTTCTTT. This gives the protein CASSPGLGTEAFF.

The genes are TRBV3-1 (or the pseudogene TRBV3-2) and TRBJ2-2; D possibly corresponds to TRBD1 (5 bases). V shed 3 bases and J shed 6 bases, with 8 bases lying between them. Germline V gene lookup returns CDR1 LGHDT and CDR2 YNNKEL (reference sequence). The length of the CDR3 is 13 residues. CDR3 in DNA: TGTGCCAGCAGCCACAGGGTTTCCGGGGAGCTGTTTTTT. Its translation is CASSHRVSGELFF.

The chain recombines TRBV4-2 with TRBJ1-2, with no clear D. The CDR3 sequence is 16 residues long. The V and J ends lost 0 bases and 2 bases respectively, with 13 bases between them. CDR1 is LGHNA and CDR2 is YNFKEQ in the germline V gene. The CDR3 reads CASSQDQQFQNYGYTF. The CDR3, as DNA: TGTGCCAGCAGCCAAGATCAACAGTTTCAAAACTATGGCTACACCTTC.

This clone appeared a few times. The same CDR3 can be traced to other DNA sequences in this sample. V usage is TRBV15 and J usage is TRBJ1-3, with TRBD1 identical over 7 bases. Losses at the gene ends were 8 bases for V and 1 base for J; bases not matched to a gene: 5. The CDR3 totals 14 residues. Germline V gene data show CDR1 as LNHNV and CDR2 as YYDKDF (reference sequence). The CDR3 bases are TGTGCCACCTCTGCAGGGGGTTCTGGAAACACCATATATTTT. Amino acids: CATSAGGSGNTIYF.

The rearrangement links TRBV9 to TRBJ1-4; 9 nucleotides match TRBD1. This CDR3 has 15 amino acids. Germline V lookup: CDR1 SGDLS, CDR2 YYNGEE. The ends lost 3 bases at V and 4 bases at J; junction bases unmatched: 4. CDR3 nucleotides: TGTGCCAGCAGCGCCGGGACAGGGTATAATGAAAAACTGTTTTTT. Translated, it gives CASSAGTGYNEKLFF.

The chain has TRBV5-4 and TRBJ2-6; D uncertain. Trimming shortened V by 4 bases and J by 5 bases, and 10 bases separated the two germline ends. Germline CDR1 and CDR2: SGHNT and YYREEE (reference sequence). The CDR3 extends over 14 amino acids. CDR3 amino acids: CASSLNGWANVLTF. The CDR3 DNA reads TGTGCCAGCAGCCTAAACGGGTGGGCCAACGTCCTGACTTTC.

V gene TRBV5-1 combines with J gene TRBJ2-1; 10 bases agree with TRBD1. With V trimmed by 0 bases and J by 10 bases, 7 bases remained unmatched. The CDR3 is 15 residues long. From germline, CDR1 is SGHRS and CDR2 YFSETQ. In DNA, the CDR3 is TGCGCCAGCAGCTTGGCGACACTGACAGGGGGCGAGCAGTTCTTC. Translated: CASSLATLTGGEQFF.

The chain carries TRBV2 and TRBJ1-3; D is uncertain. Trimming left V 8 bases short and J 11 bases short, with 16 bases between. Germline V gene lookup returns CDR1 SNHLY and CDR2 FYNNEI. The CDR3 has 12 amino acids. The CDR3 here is CASYLISTAIYF. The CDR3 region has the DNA TGTGCCAGCTACCTGATAAGCACGGCCATATATTTT.

For the CDR3, the DNA is TGTGCCAGCAGCTTAGCCCCCGGACAGGGGACTTACGAGCAGTACTTC. Amino acids: CASSLAPGQGTYEQYF. The V call is TRBV7-6, the J call TRBJ2-7; 9 nucleotides match TRBD1. CDR1 and CDR2 from the germline V gene are SGHVS and FNYEAQ. V trimming: 0 bases; J trimming: 4 bases; junction bases outside the gene matches: 7. CDR3 length: 16 amino acids. The full variable domain, completed using reference TRBV7-6 and TRBJ2-7, is GAGVSQSPRYKVTKRGQDVALRCDPISGHVSLYWYRQALGQGPEFLTYFNYEAQQDKSGLPNDRFSAERPEGSISTLTIQRTEQRDSAMYRCASSLAPGQGTYEQYFGPGTRLTVT.

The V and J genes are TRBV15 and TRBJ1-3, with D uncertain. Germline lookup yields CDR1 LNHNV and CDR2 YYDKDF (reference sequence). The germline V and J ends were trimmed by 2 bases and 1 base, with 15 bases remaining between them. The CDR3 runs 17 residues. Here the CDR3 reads CATSRFGPRRSGNTIYF. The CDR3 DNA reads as TGTGCCACCAGCAGATTTGGACCCCGGAGGTCTGGAAACACCATATATTTT.